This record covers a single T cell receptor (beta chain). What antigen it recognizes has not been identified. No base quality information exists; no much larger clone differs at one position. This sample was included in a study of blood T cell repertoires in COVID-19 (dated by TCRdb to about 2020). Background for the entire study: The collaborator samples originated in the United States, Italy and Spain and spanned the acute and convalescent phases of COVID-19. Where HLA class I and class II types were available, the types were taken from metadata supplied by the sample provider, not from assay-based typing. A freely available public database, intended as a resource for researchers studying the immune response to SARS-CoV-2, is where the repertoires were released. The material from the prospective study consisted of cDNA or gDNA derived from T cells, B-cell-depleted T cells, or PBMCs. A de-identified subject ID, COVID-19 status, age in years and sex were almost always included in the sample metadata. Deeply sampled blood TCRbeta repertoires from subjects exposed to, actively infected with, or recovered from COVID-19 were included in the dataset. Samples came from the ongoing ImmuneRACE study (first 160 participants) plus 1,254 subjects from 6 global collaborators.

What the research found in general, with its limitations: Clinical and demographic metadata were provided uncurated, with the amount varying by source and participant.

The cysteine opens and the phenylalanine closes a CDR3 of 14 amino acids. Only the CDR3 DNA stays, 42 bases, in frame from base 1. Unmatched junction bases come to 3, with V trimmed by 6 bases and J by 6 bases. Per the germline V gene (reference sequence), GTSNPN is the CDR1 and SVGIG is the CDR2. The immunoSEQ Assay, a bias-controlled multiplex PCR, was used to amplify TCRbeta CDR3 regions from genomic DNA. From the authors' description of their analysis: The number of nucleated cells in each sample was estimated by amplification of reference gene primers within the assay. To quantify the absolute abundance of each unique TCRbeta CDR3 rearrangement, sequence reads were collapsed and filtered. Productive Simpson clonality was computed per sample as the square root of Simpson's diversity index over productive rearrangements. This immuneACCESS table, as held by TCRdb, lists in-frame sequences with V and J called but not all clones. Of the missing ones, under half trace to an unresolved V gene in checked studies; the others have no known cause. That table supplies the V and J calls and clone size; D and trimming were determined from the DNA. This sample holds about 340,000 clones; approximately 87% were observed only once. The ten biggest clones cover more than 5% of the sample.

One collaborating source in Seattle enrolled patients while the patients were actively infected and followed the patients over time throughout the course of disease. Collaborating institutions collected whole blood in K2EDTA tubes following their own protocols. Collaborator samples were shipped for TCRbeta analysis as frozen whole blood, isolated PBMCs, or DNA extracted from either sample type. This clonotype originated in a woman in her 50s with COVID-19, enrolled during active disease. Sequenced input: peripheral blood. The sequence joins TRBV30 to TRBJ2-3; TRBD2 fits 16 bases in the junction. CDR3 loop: CACGTSGRGDTQYF. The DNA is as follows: TGTGCCTGCGGGACTAGCGGGAGGGGGGATACGCAGTATTTT.